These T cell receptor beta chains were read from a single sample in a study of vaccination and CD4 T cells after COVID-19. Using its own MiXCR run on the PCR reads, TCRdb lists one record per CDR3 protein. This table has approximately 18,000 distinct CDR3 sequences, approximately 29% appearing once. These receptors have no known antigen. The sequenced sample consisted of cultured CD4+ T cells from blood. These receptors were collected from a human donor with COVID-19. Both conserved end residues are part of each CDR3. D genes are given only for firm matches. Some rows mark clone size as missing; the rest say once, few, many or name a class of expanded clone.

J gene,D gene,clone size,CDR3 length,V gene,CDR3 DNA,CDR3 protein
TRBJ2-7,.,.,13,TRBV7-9,TGTGCCAGCAGCACTGACAGGTCTTACGAGCAGTACTTC,CASSTDRSYEQYF
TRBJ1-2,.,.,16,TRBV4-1,TGCGCCAGCAGCCAAGCGAGTACCAGGGCGGACTATGGCTACACCTTC,CASSQASTRADYGYTF
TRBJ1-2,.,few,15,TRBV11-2,TGTGCCAGCAGCCTTATGTCGGGGGGGAACTATGGCTACACCTTC,CASSLMSGGNYGYTF
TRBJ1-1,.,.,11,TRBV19,TGTGCCAGTAGTTCGGGTCGGGTGGCTTTCTTT,CASSSGRVAFF
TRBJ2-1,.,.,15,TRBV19,TGTGCCAGTAGTGAACACAGGGCGCGGAACAATGAGCAGTTCTTC,CASSEHRARNNEQFF
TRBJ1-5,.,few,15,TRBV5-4,TGTGCCAGCAGCATGGGCCCTTATAGCAATCAGCCCCAGCATTTT,CASSMGPYSNQPQHF
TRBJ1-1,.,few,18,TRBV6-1,TGTGCCAGCAGTCTCGGTTTGATTTACGGGGGGATGAACACTGAAGCTTTCTTT,CASSLGLIYGGMNTEAFF
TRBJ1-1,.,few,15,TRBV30,TGTGCCTGGAGTGTACGTGGGCAGCGGAACACTGAAGCTTTCTTT,CAWSVRGQRNTEAFF
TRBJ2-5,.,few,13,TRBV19,TGTGCCAGTAGTATAACCCAGCAAGAGACCCAGTACTTC,CASSITQQETQYF
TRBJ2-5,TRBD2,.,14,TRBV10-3,TGTGCCATCGGTGTAGCGGGGGGGCGAGAGACCCAGTACTTC,CAIGVAGGRETQYF
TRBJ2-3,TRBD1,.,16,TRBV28,TGTGCCAGCAGTCCCGCCGGGACAGGGGGCCGAGATACGCAGTATTTT,CASSPAGTGGRDTQYF
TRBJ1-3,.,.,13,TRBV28,TGTGCCAGCATCGGGGGCCGTGGAAACACCATATATTTT,CASIGGRGNTIYF
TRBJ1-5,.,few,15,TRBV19,TGTGCCAGTAGTACCCACCAGGGGAGCAATCAGCCCCAGCATTTT,CASSTHQGSNQPQHF
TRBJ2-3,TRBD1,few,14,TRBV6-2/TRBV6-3,TGTGCCAGCAACAAACCCTCAGGGGGCAGTACGCAGTATTTT,CASNKPSGGSTQYF
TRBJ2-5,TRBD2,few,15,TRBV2,TGTGCCAGCAGTTCCGATCTAGCGGGGCAAGAGACCCAGTACTTC,CASSSDLAGQETQYF
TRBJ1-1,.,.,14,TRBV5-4,TGTGCCAGCAGCTTGGGGGGCCTGAACACTGAAGCTTTCTTT,CASSLGGLNTEAFF
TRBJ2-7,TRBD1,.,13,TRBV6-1,TGTGCCAGCAGCACCGGGACAGGGTACGAGCAGTACTTC,CASSTGTGYEQYF
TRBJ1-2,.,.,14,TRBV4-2,TGTGCCAGCAGCCAAGGGGCGATTGGGTATGGCTACACCTTC,CASSQGAIGYGYTF
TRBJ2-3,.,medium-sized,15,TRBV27,TGTGCCAGCAGGCCCTACAGTGCGGGCACAGATACGCAGTATTTT,CASRPYSAGTDTQYF
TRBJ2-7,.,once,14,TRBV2,TGTGCCAGCAGTGTAATGGACGTTTCCTACGAGCAGTACTTC,CASSVMDVSYEQYF
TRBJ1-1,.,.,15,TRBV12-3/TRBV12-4,TGTGCCAGCAGTTTAGAAGGGGGAAAGAACACTGAAGCTTTCTTT,CASSLEGGKNTEAFF
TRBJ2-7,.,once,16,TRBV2,TGTGCCAGCAGAGAGGCTGGCAGGATGAGCTCCTACGAGCAGTACTTC,CASREAGRMSSYEQYF
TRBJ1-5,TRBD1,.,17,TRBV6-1,TGTACCAGCAGTGAGTGGGGACAGGGGGCGGTTCGGAGGTCCCAGCATTTT,CTSSEWGQGAVRRSQHF
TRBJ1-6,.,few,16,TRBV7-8,TGTGCCAGCAGCCCCCTCGGGGAAGATTATAATTCACCCCTCCACTTT,CASSPLGEDYNSPLHF
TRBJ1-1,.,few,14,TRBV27,TGTGCCAGCAGTTTTGGTAGGGTGGACACTGAAGCTTTCTTT,CASSFGRVDTEAFF
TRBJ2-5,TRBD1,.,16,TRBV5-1,TGCGCCAGCAGCTTGGCGGGACAGGGGATGGGAGAGACCCAGTACTTC,CASSLAGQGMGETQYF
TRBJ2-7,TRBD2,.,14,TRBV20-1,TGCAGTGCTAGAGATCCAGCGGGACTCTACGAGCAGTACTTC,CSARDPAGLYEQYF
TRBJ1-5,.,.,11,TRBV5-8,TGTGCCAGCAGCTCCGTAGGGCCCCAGCATTTT,CASSSVGPQHF
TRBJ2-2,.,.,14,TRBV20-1,TGCAGTGCTATTGGACAGCTGAACACCGGGGAGCTGTTTTTT,CSAIGQLNTGELFF